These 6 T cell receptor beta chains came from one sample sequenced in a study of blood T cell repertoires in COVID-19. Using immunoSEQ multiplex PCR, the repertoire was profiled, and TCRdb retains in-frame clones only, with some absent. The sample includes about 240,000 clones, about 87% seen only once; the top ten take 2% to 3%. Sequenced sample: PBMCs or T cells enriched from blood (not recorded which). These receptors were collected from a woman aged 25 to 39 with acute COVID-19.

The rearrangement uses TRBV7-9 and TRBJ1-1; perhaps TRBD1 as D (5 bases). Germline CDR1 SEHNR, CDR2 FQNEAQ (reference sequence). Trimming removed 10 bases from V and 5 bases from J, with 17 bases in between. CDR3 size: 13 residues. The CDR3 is CATSLGEVTEAFF. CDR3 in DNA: TGTGCCACCTCCTTAGGGGAGGTTACTGAAGCTTTCTTT.

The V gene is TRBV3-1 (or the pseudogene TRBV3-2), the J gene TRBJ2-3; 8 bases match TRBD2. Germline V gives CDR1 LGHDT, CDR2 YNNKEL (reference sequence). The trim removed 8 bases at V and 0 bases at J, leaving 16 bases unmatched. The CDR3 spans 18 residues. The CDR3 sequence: CASQRSSGGPFSTDTQYF. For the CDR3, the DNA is TGTGCCAGCCAACGGTCGAGCGGGGGCCCCTTTAGCACAGATACGCAGTATTTT.

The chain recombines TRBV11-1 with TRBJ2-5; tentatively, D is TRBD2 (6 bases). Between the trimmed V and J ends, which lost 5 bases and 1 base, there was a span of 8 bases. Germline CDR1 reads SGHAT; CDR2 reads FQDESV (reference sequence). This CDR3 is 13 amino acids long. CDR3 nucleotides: TGTGCCAGCAGCCTCGGGGGCCAAGAGACCCAGTACTTC. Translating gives CASSLGGQETQYF.

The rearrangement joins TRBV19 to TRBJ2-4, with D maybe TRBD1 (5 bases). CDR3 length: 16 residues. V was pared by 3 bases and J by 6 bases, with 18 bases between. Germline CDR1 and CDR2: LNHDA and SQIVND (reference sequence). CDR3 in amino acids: CASSMDSVRDPNIQYF. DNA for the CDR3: TGTGCCAGTAGTATGGATTCGGTCAGGGATCCAAACATTCAGTACTTC.

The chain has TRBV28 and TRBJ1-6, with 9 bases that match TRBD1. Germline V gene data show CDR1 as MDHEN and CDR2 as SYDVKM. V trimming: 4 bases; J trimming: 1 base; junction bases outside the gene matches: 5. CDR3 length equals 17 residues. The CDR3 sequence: CASSSPGQGSYNSPLHF. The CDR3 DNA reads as TGTGCCAGCAGTTCGCCGGGACAGGGTTCCTATAATTCACCCCTCCACTTT.

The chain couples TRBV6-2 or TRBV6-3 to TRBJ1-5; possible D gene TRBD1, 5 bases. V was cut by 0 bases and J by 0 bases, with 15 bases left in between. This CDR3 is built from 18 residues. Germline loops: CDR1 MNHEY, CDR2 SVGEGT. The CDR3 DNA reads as TGTGCCAGCAGTTACTCGGAGGGGAGAGAGTATAGCAATCAGCCCCAGCATTTT. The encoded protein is CASSYSEGREYSNQPQHF.